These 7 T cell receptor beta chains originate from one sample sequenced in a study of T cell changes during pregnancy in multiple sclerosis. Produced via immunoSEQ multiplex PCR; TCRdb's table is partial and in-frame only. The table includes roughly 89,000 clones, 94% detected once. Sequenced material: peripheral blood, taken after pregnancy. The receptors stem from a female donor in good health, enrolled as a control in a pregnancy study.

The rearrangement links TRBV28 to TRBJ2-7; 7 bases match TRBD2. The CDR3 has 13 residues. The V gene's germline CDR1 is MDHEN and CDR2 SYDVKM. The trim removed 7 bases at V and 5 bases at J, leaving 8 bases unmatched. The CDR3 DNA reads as TGTGCCAGCATCACCAGCGGGAAGGACGAGCAGTACTTC. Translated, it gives CASITSGKDEQYF.

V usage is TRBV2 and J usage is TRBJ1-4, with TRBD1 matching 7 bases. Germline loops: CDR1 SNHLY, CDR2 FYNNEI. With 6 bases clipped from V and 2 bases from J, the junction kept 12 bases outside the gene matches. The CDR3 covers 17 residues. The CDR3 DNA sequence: TGTGCCAGCAGACCAATTACCAAGGGGGCGACTAATGAAAAACTGTTTTTT. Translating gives CASRPITKGATNEKLFF.

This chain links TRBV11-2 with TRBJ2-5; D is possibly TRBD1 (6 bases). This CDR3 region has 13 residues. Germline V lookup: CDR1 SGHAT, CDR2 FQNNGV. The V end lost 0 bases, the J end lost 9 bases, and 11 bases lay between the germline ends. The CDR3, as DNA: TGTGCCAGCAGCTTAGATCGTAGGACAGCCCAGTACTTC. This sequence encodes CASSLDRRTAQYF.

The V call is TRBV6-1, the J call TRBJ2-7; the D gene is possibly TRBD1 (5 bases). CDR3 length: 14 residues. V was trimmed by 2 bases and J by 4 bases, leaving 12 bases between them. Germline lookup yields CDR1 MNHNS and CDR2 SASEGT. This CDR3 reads CASSESLGQYEQYF. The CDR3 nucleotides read TGTGCCAGCAGTGAAAGTCTGGGGCAGTACGAGCAGTACTTC.

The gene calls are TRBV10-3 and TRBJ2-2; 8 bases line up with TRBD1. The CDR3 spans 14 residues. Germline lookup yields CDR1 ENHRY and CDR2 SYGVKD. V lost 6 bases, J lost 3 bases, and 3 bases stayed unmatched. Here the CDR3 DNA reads TGTGCCATCAGCGGACAGGGCTACACCGGGGAGCTGTTTTTT. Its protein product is CAISGQGYTGELFF.

Here the CDR3 reads CASSEIFGSLRETQYF. DNA for the CDR3: TGTGCCAGCAGTGAAATATTCGGGAGTCTGAGAGAGACCCAGTACTTC. The rearrangement joins TRBV6-1 to TRBJ2-5; D perhaps matches TRBD2 (6 bases). The CDR3 is made up of 16 amino acids. V lost 2 bases and J 4 bases, leaving 17 bases between the germline ends. From germline, CDR1 is MNHNS and CDR2 SASEGT.

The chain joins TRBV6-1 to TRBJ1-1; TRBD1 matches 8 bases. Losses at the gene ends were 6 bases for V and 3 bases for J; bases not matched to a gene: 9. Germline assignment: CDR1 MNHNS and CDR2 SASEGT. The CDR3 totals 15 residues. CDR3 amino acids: CASRPGGLGDTEAFF. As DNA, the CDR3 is TGTGCCAGCAGGCCAGGGGGCCTAGGGGACACTGAAGCTTTCTTT.